A single sample gave rise to the 4 T cell receptor beta chains below, sequenced in a study of Graves' ophthalmopathy and Graves' hyperthyroidism. The authors amplified TCR beta CDR3 regions from RNA transcripts. An opening RT-PCR round employed HTBI primers and preceded a second-round multiplex PCR. TCRdb called the multiplex PCR reads again in MiXCR, with one record for every CDR3 protein. The profile covers over a million distinct CDR3 sequences, with approximately 35% appearing a single time and roughly 10% taken by the ten largest. Sequencing was carried out using peripheral blood or thyroid tissue (not recorded which). Every receptor here comes from an adult man with Graves' hyperthyroidism.

Remarks on this clonotype: A much larger clone is a single base away; this may be a read error. The chain uses TRBV20-1 and TRBJ2-7, with 7 positions matching TRBD2. This CDR3 region has 14 residues. CDR1 and CDR2 from the germline V gene are DFQATT and SNEGSKA (reference sequence). The trim removed 7 bases at V and 2 bases at J, leaving 11 bases unmatched. CDR3: CSVVRGSGPYEQYF. CDR3 sequence (DNA): TGCAGTGTCGTTAGGGGTAGCGGGCCCTACGAGCAGTACTTC.

This clonotype came up many times. The rearrangement links TRBV10-2 to TRBJ1-6, with TRBD1 matching over 9 bases. V lost 7 bases to trimming and J lost 5 bases; unmatched junction nucleotides: 6. Looked up from germline, CDR1 is WSHSY and CDR2 is SAAADI. CDR3 length: 15 amino acids. CDR3 region: CASTGTGKNNSPLHF. The CDR3 nucleotides are TGCGCCAGCACTGGGACAGGGAAAAATAATTCACCCCTCCACTTT.

Turning to this clonotype: One end of the junction varies from germline; a read error may be responsible. This chain connects TRBV15 to TRBJ2-7; 7 nucleotides agree with TRBD1. Germline V gene lookup returns CDR1 LNHNV and CDR2 YYDKDF (reference sequence). CDR3 length: 15 amino acids. CDR3 loop: CATSHVGTAAYEQHF. CDR3 bases: TGTGCCACCAGCCACGTTGGGACAGCAGCCTACGAGCAGCACTTC.

This clonotype has only a few counts. A single base separates this from a much larger clone, so it may be a read error. The J gene is TRBJ1-2, the V gene TRBV20-1; D possibly corresponds to TRBD1 (6 bases). The V gene lost 5 bases and the J gene lost 0 bases, with 19 bases spanning the gap. The CDR3 is 16 residues long. Germline lookup yields CDR1 DFQATT and CDR2 SNEGSKA (reference sequence). The DNA for the CDR3 is TGCAGTGCTTACCAGAGTCGCAGGGGATCTAACTATGGCTACACCTTC. Its translation is CSAYQSRRGSNYGYTF.